This TCR beta chain was sequenced in a study of identical twins. The CDR3 covers 15 residues. V shed 6 bases and J 0 bases; nucleotides not matched to a gene: 6. CDR1 is MNHNS and CDR2 is SASEGT in the germline V gene. General observations from the study: Insertions were fewer in abundant cord blood beta clonotypes, whereas memory repertoires showed none of this pattern.

This clonotype was detected only a few times. The antigen is unknown. cDNA carried unique molecular identifiers, and a universal primer site was added by template switching. MiXCR was run by TCRdb on the 5' RACE reads, yielding one entry per CDR3 protein. This repertoire shows a few hundred thousand distinct CDR3 sequences, 7% to 9.5% found once; its top ten account for approximately 9.3%. This sequence joins TRBV6-1 and TRBJ2-3; 7 bases line up with TRBD2. The specimen sequenced was naive T cells sorted from blood. The receptor was derived from a woman in her forties or fifties in good health. CDR3 amino acids: CASSRLALSTDTQYF. The CDR3, as DNA: TGTGCCAGCAGCCGACTAGCCCTTAGCACAGATACGCAGTATTTT.